Each of the 3 T cell receptor beta chains below was sequenced from the same sample in a study of chemoradiotherapy in HPV16-positive cancers. Only in-frame clones appear in the TCRdb table, and some are missing; sequencing was by immunoSEQ multiplex PCR. The profile shows about 1,900 clones, around 90% of them singletons. The sequenced sample was tumor tissue, obtained from a patient who underwent chemoradiotherapy. Receptor source: a human donor with HPV-associated anogenital cancer.

This chain uses TRBV25-1 with TRBJ1-3; D is perhaps TRBD1 (6 bases). This CDR3 has 18 amino acids. Germline V gives CDR1 MGHDK, CDR2 SYGVNS. V was cut by 0 bases and J by 2 bases, with 17 bases left in between. The CDR3 DNA follows: TGTGCCAGCAGTGAATATCTGATCACAGGGAAGACTGGAAACACCATATATTTT. Protein: CASSEYLITGKTGNTIYF.

This chain connects TRBV6-1 to TRBJ1-1, with a possible D match to TRBD1 (5 bases). Trimming pared 3 bases from V and 4 bases from J, leaving 12 bases between. This CDR3 region has 14 residues. CDR1 is MNHNS and CDR2 is SASEGT in the germline V gene. The CDR3 protein is CASSEGRGSTEAFF. CDR3 nucleotide sequence: TGTGCCAGCAGTGAGGGGCGAGGCAGCACTGAAGCTTTCTTT.

The V gene is TRBV5-1, the J gene TRBJ2-1; 9 bases agree with TRBD2. The V gene end was trimmed by 2 bases and the J gene end by 9 bases; junction bases not matched to a gene: 21. The CDR3 covers 19 residues. Germline V gives CDR1 SGHRS, CDR2 YFSETQ. CDR3 protein: CASSLGLAKAERHTSEQFF. The CDR3 DNA sequence: TGCGCCAGCAGCTTAGGACTAGCGAAAGCCGAACGCCACACTAGTGAGCAGTTCTTC.